This T cell receptor (beta chain) was identified in a study of EBV T-cell therapy then PD-1 blockade in nasopharyngeal carcinoma. As to this clone: Antigen: not known.

Profiling relied on immunoSEQ multiplex PCR, and the TCRdb table lists in-frame clones only, not all of them. The sample includes approximately 13,000 clones, roughly 84% seen only once; the top ten take less than 35%. CDR3 length equals 14 residues. CDR1 PRHDT and CDR2 FYEKMQ come from the germline V gene (reference sequence). With V trimmed by 6 bases and J by 2 bases, 2 bases remained unmatched. Indicated treatment: AdE1-LMPpoly-expanded autologous EBV-specific T-cell therapy followed by anti-PD-1 nivolumab. The chain links TRBV13 to TRBJ2-5, with TRBD2 matching over 11 bases. This sequence was found in a man between 40 and 49 years old with nasopharyngeal carcinoma. Here the sequenced sample was CD8+ T cells from blood, taken at roughly day 99 from a patient whose treatment included autologous EBV-specific T cells and nivolumab. CDR3 loop: CASSSGGAQETQYF. For the CDR3, the DNA is TGTGCCAGCAGTAGCGGGGGGGCGCAAGAGACCCAGTACTTC.